Each of the 18 T cell receptor beta chains below was sequenced from the same sample in a study of blood T cell repertoires in COVID-19. TCRdb's table, derived via immunoSEQ multiplex PCR, lists solely in-frame clones and lacks some. Of over 200,000 clones in the sample, roughly nine tenths were seen once. The sequenced sample consisted of PBMCs or T cells enriched from blood (not recorded which). The receptors come from a woman between 50 and 59 years old in a cohort exposed to, infected with or recovered from COVID-19 (not recorded which).

This chain connects TRBV12-5 to TRBJ1-1, with 7 bases lining up with TRBD1. This CDR3 region has 12 residues. Germline values: CDR1 LGHNT, CDR2 FRNRAP. After removal of 5 bases from V and 11 bases from J, the junction contained 8 bases not matched to a gene. The DNA of the CDR3 is TGTGCTAGTGGTCCATCAGGGGGTCGGGCTTTCTTT. It specifies CASGPSGGRAFF.

This chain's CDR3 is CATSRDSTGELFF. CDR3 nucleotide sequence: TGTGCCACCAGCCGGGACTCCACCGGGGAGCTGTTTTTT. J is TRBJ2-2 and V is TRBV24-1, with a possible D match to TRBD2 (6 bases). V was shortened by 7 bases and J by 4 bases, with 9 bases between the two germline ends. Looked up from germline, CDR1 is KGHDR and CDR2 is SFDVKD. CDR3 length: 13 residues.

The genes are TRBV10-3 and TRBJ1-3; 10 positions agree with TRBD1. V dropped 6 bases and J dropped 2; count of bases not matched to a gene: 10. From germline, CDR1 is ENHRY and CDR2 SYGVKD. The CDR3 has 17 residues. The CDR3 sequence: CAIRTGTGVGAGNTIYF. CDR3 bases: TGTGCCATCAGGACCGGGACAGGGGTTGGGGCTGGAAACACCATATATTTT.

In its sample, this clone was seen a few times. This CDR3 reads CASSHLRTSGGRYNEQFF. The CDR3 nucleotides read TGTGCCAGCAGTCACCTACGGACTAGCGGGGGCCGATACAATGAGCAGTTCTTC. The gene calls are TRBV6-6 and TRBJ2-1; 13 bases agree with TRBD2. From germline, CDR1 is MNHNY and CDR2 SVGAGI (reference sequence). The CDR3 is 18 residues long. Trimming at V came to 5 bases and at J to 4 bases, leaving 11 bases not matched to a gene.

The gene calls are TRBV27 and TRBJ1-2; weak D call: TRBD1 (6 bases). The CDR3 spans 14 residues. Germline V lookup: CDR1 MNHEY, CDR2 SMNVEV (reference sequence). V was trimmed by 1 base and J by 8 bases, leaving 14 bases between them. DNA for the CDR3: TGTGCCAGCAGTTTATTCTCAGGGGACGAGGGCTACACCTTC. Amino acid sequence: CASSLFSGDEGYTF.

For this clone: In the same sample, other DNA sequences code for this CDR3. The rearrangement joins TRBV18 to TRBJ2-5; D gene uncertain. The germline V and J ends were trimmed by 6 bases and 5 bases, with 7 bases remaining between them. The germline gives CDR1 KGHSH, CDR2 LQKENI. The CDR3 totals 11 residues. The CDR3 nucleotides are TGTGCCAGCTCCCCCGGGGAGACCCAGTACTTC. The encoded protein is CASSPGETQYF.

V gene TRBV19 combines with J gene TRBJ1-6; D is perhaps TRBD1 (6 bases). There are 13 residues in the CDR3. Germline CDR1 reads LNHDA; CDR2 reads SQIVND (reference sequence). Trimming pared 11 bases from V and 10 bases from J, leaving 18 bases between. CDR3 loop: CACRGGAGSPLHF. CDR3 in DNA: TGTGCCTGCCGTGGGGGGGCCGGGTCACCCCTCCACTTT.

The rearrangement joins TRBV30 to TRBJ1-1; 7 bases line up with TRBD1. The germline V gene encodes CDR1 GTSNPN and CDR2 SVGIG (reference sequence). Unmatched junction bases numbered 12, after V lost 3 bases and J lost 8 bases. This CDR3 has 14 residues. The CDR3 bases are TGTGCCTGGAGATCGTCAGGGGGAAACTCCGAAGCTTTCTTT. Amino acids: CAWRSSGGNSEAFF.

The V and J genes are TRBV7-2 and TRBJ2-1; TRBD2 aligns across 7 bases. V gave up 1 base and J gave up 9 bases; unmatched junction bases: 9. The CDR3 has 15 amino acids. In germline, CDR1 is SGHTA, CDR2 FQGNSA. The CDR3: CASSLGSGSGGEQFF. The CDR3 region has the DNA TGTGCCAGCAGCTTAGGGTCGGGTTCGGGGGGTGAGCAGTTCTTC.

This rearrangement joins TRBV29-1 to TRBJ1-1, with D tentatively TRBD1 (5 bases). Deletions cut 7 bases from V and 11 bases from J, with 23 bases between. CDR1 and CDR2 from the germline V gene are SQVTM and ANQGSEA. The CDR3 sequence is 13 residues long. The CDR3 sequence is CSALRQNPEGAFF. The CDR3 DNA sequence: TGCAGCGCCTTAAGACAGAATCCGGAGGGCGCTTTCTTT.

The chain couples TRBV12-5 to TRBJ1-6, with D perhaps TRBD1 (6 bases). The CDR3 has 20 amino acids. Trimming stripped 2 bases from V and 10 bases from J, with 30 bases between. The germline CDR1 and CDR2 sequences are LGHNT and FRNRAP. CDR3 sequence: CASGLRGGTPNDRSTSPLHF. The CDR3 DNA sequence: TGTGCTAGTGGTTTGAGGGGGGGGACACCGAACGACCGGTCAACATCACCCCTCCACTTT.

The J gene is TRBJ2-2, the V gene TRBV3-1 (or the pseudogene TRBV3-2); 7 nucleotides align to TRBD2. The CDR3 length is 15 residues. The germline V gene has CDR1 LGHDT and CDR2 YNNKEL (reference sequence). V was pared by 4 bases and J by 4 bases, with 6 bases of the junction left unmatched. CDR3 sequence reads: CASSPGTTGTGELFF. The CDR3 coding sequence is TGTGCCAGCAGCCCCGGGACTACAGGCACCGGGGAGCTGTTTTTT.

CDR3 protein: CASSSNSDTQYF. In nucleotides, the CDR3 is TGCGCCAGCAGCTCAAACTCAGATACGCAGTATTTT. V gene TRBV5-1 combines with J gene TRBJ2-3; D remains unclear. The CDR3 is made up of 12 amino acids. V was trimmed by 3 bases and J by 4 bases, leaving 6 bases between them. Looked up from germline, CDR1 is SGHRS and CDR2 is YFSETQ.

This chain connects TRBV7-6 to TRBJ2-2; 9 bases are a match to TRBD2. There are 14 residues in the CDR3. CDR1 and CDR2 from the germline V gene are SGHVS and FNYEAQ. J was trimmed by 6 bases and V by 7 bases; bases with no gene match: 6. This CDR3 reads CASTPGGGAGELFF. Written as DNA, the CDR3 is TGTGCCAGCACCCCTGGCGGGGGGGCCGGGGAGCTGTTTTTT.

The gene calls are TRBV11-1 and TRBJ2-3; TRBD2 might be the D (5 bases). The CDR3 runs to 15 residues. Trimming stripped 6 bases from V and 3 bases from J, with 16 bases between. Germline V gene lookup returns CDR1 SGHAT and CDR2 FQDESV (reference sequence). The chain's CDR3 is CASSPFRGGTDTQYF. CDR3 DNA sequence: TGTGCCAGCAGTCCCTTCCGGGGTGGGACAGATACGCAGTATTTT.

The chain joins TRBV7-3 to TRBJ2-1, with TRBD2 matching 8 bases. The CDR3 runs 16 residues. CDR1 and CDR2 from the germline V gene are SGHTA and FQGTGA. With 3 bases clipped from V and 7 bases from J, the junction kept 11 bases outside the gene matches. The CDR3 loop is CASSLRTGTSQNEQFF. CDR3 coding DNA: TGTGCCAGCAGCTTGAGAACCGGGACTAGTCAAAATGAGCAGTTCTTC.

V is TRBV28 and J is TRBJ2-5, with a weak D call TRBD1 (5 bases). Between the trimmed V and J ends, which lost 2 bases and 4 bases, there was a span of 14 bases. The CDR3 is 15 residues long. Germline lookup yields CDR1 MDHEN and CDR2 SYDVKM. CDR3 loop: CASSLVGSRGETQYF. In DNA, the CDR3 is TGTGCCAGCAGTTTAGTCGGGTCAAGGGGAGAGACCCAGTACTTC.

The chain links TRBV12-3 or TRBV12-4 to TRBJ1-2; D uncertain. Trimming shortened V by 5 bases and J by 8 bases, and 12 bases separated the two germline ends. The CDR3 runs 12 residues. The CDR3, as DNA: TGTGCCAGCAGTCCCGGCTTCGGGGGCTACACCTTC. Translated, it gives CASSPGFGGYTF.